A single sample is the source of the 6 T cell receptor beta chains below, sequenced in a study of response to subunit inactivated influenza vaccine. TCRdb analysed the RT-PCR reads with MiXCR anew, one entry per CDR3 protein. The profile shows approximately 500,000 distinct CDR3 sequences, 10% to 15% of them singletons. The sample here was PBMCs from blood, taken roughly 6 weeks after vaccination. These receptors were taken from a man aged 50 or older who received an inactivated influenza vaccine.

This clonotype was seen a few times. The J gene is TRBJ2-1, the V gene TRBV13, with 8 bases that match TRBD2. This CDR3 has 15 amino acids. The J segment lost 5 bases and the V segment lost 7 bases, leaving 10 bases of the junction unmatched. The germline gives CDR1 PRHDT, CDR2 FYEKMQ (reference sequence). The CDR3: CASNRPSGPDNEQFF. CDR3 sequence (DNA): TGTGCCAGCAACCGACCTAGCGGGCCGGACAATGAGCAGTTCTTC.

In its sample, this clonotype was seen a few times. V gene TRBV7-8 combines with J gene TRBJ1-1; unclear D gene. Germline values: CDR1 SGHVS, CDR2 FQNEAQ. The V end was cut by 3 bases, the J end by 7 bases, with 12 bases between. The CDR3 has 13 amino acids. CDR3 coding DNA: TGTGCCAGCAGCTTCACGAGGTTTGTTGAAGCTTTCTTT. It specifies CASSFTRFVEAFF.

The chain uses TRBV20-1 and TRBJ2-3, with 10 bases fitting TRBD2. The J segment lost 0 bases and the V segment lost 0 bases, leaving 12 bases of the junction unmatched. Germline assignment: CDR1 DFQATT and CDR2 SNEGSKA (reference sequence). CDR3 length: 19 amino acids. CDR3 in amino acids: CSARDPGASGRHSTDTQYF. The CDR3 DNA reads TGCAGTGCTAGAGATCCGGGGGCTAGCGGGAGACATAGCACAGATACGCAGTATTTT.

This chain joins TRBV7-9 and TRBJ2-5; no firm D call. Germline CDR1 reads SEHNR; CDR2 reads FQNEAQ (reference sequence). Trimming removed 6 bases at V and 4 bases at J, with 18 bases between. This CDR3 contains 15 residues. The CDR3 spells CASSSGPGVGETQYF. Written as DNA, the CDR3 is TGTGCCAGCAGTTCGGGCCCGGGCGTTGGAGAGACCCAGTACTTC.

This clonotype has ten or more counts. The chain recombines TRBV15 with TRBJ2-1; D not resolved. In germline, CDR1 is LNHNV, CDR2 YYDKDF (reference sequence). Trimming left V 1 base short and J 0 bases short, with 4 bases between. The CDR3 extends over 14 amino acids. The CDR3 here is CATSRVGSYNEQFF. The CDR3 nucleotides are TGTGCCACCAGCAGAGTAGGCTCCTACAATGAGCAGTTCTTC. The whole variable domain, filled in from reference TRBV15 and TRBJ2-1, reads DAMVIQNPRYQVTQFGKPVTLSCSQTLNHNVMYWYQQKSSQAPKLLFHYYDKDFNNEADTPDNFQSRRPNTSFCFLDIRSPGLGDTAMYLCATSRVGSYNEQFFGPGTRLTVL.

In this sample, this clonotype turned up a few times. Here the CDR3 reads CASSPSLWRQETQYF. The CDR3 region has the DNA TGCGCCAGCAGCCCCAGTTTATGGCGACAAGAGACCCAGTACTTC. The genes are TRBV5-1 and TRBJ2-5; D not resolved. Looked up from germline, CDR1 is SGHRS and CDR2 is YFSETQ. Between the trimmed V and J ends, which lost 4 bases and 2 bases, there was a span of 15 bases. The CDR3 runs to 15 residues.